This section outlines one T cell receptor beta chain sequence together with its context. J was trimmed by 4 bases and V by 4 bases; bases with no gene match: 1. The V gene's germline CDR1 is ENHRY and CDR2 SYGVKD. The CDR3 has 14 amino acids. In the authors' methods: Reference gene primers were amplified, and this amplification served to estimate nucleated cell counts. Here immunoSEQ multiplex PCR was the method, and the copy in TCRdb shows in-frame clones only, minus some. The V and J calls and clone size come from that table; D and trimming were worked out from the DNA. The profile shows 99,000 or so clones, 85% of them singletons. The data originate from a study of blood T cell repertoires in COVID-19. Study-level background: COVID-19 samples collected from the United States, Italy and Spain covered acute and convalescent phases. Sources were T cells, B-cell-depleted T cells, or PBMCs; the material itself was cDNA or gDNA.

The clonotype originates from a man aged 50 to 60 with acute or convalescent COVID-19. The sequencing sample was made of peripheral blood. The chain uses TRBV10-3 and TRBJ1-6, with 7 bases aligning to TRBD1. Here the CDR3 DNA reads TGTGCCATCAGTGGGGGACAGTATAATTCACCCCTCCACTTT. This gives the protein CAISGGQYNSPLHF.